This TCR beta chain was identified in a study of blood T cell repertoires in COVID-19. Across the study: Sites across the United States, Italy and Spain contributed samples from acute and convalescent COVID-19. PBMCs, B-cell-depleted T cells, or T cells provided the cDNA or gDNA that made up the material.

How the authors handled the data: Using reference gene primer amplification, nucleated cell counts were estimated. Measured with immunoSEQ multiplex PCR; TCRdb has only the in-frame clones, and not every one. Clonal size and the V and J genes are those of that table, whereas D and trimming came from the DNA. The data contain 80,000 or so clones, about four fifths of them seen just once; the ten biggest clones take up roughly 18%. The CDR3 spans 16 residues. From germline, CDR1 is SGHRS and CDR2 YFSETQ. The germline V and J ends were trimmed by 0 bases and 3 bases, with 16 bases remaining between them. This clone was counted a single time.

V and J are TRBV5-1 and TRBJ2-7; D gene ambiguous. The receptor's source is a woman between 55 and 75 years old with acute or convalescent COVID-19. The source material was peripheral blood. In DNA form, the CDR3 reads TGCGCCAGCAGCTTGGGATCGGTCCCGCCAATCTACGAGCAGTACTTC. Amino acid sequence: CASSLGSVPPIYEQYF.